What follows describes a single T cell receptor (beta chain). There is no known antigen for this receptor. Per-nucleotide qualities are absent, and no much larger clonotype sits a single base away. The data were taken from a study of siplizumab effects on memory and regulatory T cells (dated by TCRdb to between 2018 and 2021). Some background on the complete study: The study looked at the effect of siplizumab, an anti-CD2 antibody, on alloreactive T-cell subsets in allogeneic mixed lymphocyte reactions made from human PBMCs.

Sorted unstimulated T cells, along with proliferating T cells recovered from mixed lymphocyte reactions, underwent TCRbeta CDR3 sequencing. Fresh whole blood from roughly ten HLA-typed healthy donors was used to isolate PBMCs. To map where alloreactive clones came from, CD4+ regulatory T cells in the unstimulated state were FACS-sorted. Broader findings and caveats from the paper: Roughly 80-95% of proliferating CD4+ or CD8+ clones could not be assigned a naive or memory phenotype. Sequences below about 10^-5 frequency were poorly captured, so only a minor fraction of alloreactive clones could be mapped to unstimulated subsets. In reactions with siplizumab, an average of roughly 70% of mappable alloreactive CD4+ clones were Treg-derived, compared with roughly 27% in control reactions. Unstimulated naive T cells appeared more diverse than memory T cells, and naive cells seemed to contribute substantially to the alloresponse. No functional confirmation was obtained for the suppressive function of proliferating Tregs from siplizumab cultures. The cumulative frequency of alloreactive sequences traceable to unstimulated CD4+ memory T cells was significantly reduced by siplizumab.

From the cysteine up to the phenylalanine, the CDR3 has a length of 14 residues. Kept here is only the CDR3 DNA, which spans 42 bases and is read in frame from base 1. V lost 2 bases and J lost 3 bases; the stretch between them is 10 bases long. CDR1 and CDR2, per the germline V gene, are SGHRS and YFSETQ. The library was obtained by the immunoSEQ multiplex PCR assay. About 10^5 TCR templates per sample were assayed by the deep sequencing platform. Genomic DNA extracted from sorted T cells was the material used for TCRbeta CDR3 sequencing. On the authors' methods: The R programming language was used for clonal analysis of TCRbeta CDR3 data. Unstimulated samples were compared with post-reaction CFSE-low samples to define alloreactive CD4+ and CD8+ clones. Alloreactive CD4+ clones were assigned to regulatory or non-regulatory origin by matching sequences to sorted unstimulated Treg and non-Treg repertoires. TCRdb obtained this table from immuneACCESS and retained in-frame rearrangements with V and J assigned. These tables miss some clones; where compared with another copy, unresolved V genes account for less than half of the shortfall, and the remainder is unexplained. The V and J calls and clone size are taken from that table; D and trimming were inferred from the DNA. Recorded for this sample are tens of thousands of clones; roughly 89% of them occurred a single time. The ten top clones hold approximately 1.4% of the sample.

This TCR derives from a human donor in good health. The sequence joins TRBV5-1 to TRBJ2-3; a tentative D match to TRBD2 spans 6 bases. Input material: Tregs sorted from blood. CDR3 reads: CASSFSRGTDTQYF. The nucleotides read TGCGCCAGCAGCTTCTCTCGGGGGACAGATACGCAGTATTTT.